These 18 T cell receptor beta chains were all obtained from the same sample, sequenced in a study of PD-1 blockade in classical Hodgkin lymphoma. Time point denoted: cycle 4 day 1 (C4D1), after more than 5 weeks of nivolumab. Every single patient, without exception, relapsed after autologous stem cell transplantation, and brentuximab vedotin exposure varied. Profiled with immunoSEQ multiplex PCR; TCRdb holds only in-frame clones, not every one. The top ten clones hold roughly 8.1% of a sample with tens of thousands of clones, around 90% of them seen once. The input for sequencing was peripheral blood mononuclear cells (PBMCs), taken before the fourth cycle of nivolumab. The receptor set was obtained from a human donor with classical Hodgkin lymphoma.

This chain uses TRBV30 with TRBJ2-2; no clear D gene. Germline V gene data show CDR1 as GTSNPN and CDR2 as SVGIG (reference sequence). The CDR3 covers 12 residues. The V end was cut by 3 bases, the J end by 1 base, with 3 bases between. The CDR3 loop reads CAWSMNTGELFF. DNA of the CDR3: TGTGCCTGGAGCATGAACACCGGGGAGCTGTTTTTT. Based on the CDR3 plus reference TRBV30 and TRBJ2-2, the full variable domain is SQTIHQWPATLVQPVGSPLSLECTVEGTSNPNLYWYRQAAGRGLQLLFYSVGIGQISSEVPQNLSASRPQDRQFILSSKKLLLSDSGFYLCAWSMNTGELFFGEGSRLTVL.

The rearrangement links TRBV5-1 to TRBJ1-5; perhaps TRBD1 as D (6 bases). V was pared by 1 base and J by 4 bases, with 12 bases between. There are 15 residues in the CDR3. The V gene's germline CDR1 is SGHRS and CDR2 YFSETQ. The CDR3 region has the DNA TGCGCCAGCAGCTTGAGTGACAGGAAGAATCAGCCCCAGCATTTT. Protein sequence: CASSLSDRKNQPQHF. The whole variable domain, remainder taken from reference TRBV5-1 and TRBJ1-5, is KAGVTQTPRYLIKTRGQQVTLSCSPISGHRSVSWYQQTPGQGLQFLFEYFSETQRNKGNFPGRFSGRQFSNSRSEMNVSTLELGDSALYLCASSLSDRKNQPQHFGDGTRLSIL.

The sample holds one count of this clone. CDR3 loop: CAWSVFRASGNTIYF. CDR3 bases: TGTGCCTGGAGTGTATTCCGAGCGTCTGGAAACACCATATATTTT. The chain couples TRBV30 to TRBJ1-3; D call uncertain. Looked up from germline, CDR1 is GTSNPN and CDR2 is SVGIG (reference sequence). This CDR3 is 15 amino acids long. Trimming pared 0 bases from V and 1 base from J, leaving 10 bases between. The full variable domain, its missing parts supplied by reference TRBV30 and TRBJ1-3, is SQTIHQWPATLVQPVGSPLSLECTVEGTSNPNLYWYRQAAGRGLQLLFYSVGIGQISSEVPQNLSASRPQDRQFILSSKKLLLSDSGFYLCAWSVFRASGNTIYFGEGSWLTVV.

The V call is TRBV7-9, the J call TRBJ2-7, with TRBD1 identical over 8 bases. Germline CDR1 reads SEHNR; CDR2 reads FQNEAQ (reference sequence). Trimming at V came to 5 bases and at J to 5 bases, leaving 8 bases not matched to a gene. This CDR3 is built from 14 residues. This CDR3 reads CASSGQDRVDEQYF. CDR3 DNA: TGTGCCAGCAGCGGTCAGGACAGGGTGGACGAGCAGTACTTC.

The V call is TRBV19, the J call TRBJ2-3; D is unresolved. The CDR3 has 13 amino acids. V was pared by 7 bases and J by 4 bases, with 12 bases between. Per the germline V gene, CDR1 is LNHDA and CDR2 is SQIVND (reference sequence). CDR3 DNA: TGTGCCAGTAAAATTGGTCTTGCAGATACGCAGTATTTT. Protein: CASKIGLADTQYF.

CDR3 DNA sequence: TGTGCCAGTCGAGGGCAGCTCACCGGGGAGCTGTTTTTT. This gives the protein CASRGQLTGELFF. V usage is TRBV28 and J usage is TRBJ2-2, with a weak D call TRBD2 (5 bases). The germline V and J ends were trimmed by 9 bases and 4 bases, with 12 bases remaining between them. The V gene's germline CDR1 is MDHEN and CDR2 SYDVKM. There are 13 residues in the CDR3.

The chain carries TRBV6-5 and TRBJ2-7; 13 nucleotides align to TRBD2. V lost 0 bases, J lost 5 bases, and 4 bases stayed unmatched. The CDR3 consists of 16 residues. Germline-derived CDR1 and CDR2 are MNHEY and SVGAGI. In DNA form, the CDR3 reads TGTGCCAGCAGTTACTCGGGACTAGCGGGGTCGAACGAGCAGTACTTC. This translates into CASSYSGLAGSNEQYF.

CDR3 sequence: CASSFERGYEQYF. Here the CDR3 DNA reads TGCGCCAGCAGCTTTGAAAGGGGCTACGAGCAGTACTTC. V usage is TRBV5-1 and J usage is TRBJ2-7, with a weak D call TRBD1 (5 bases). Trimming removed 2 bases at V and 3 bases at J, with 9 bases between. CDR3 length equals 13 residues. CDR1 and CDR2 from the germline V gene are SGHRS and YFSETQ.

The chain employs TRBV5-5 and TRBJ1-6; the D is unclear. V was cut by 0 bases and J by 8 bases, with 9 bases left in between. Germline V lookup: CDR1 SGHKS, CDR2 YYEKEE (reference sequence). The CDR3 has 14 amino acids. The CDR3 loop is CASSLGQLDSPLHF. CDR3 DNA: TGTGCCAGCAGCTTGGGGCAGCTCGATTCACCCCTCCACTTT.

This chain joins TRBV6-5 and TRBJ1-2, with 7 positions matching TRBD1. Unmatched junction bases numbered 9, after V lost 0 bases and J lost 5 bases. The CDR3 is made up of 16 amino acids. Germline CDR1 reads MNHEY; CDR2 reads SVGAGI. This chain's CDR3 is CASSYSKEDRSYGYTF. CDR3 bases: TGTGCCAGCAGTTACTCGAAAGAGGACAGGAGTTATGGCTACACCTTC.

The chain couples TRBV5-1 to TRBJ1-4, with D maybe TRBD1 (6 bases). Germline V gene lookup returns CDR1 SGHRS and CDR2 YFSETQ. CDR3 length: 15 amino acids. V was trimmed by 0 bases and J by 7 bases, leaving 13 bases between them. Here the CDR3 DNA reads TGCGCCAGCAGCTTGGTTGGTCCACAGGGTGAAAAACTGTTTTTT. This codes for CASSLVGPQGEKLFF.

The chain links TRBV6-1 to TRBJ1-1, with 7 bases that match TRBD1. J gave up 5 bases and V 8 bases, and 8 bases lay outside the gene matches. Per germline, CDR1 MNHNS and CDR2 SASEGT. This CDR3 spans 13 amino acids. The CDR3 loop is CASLNADRTEAFF. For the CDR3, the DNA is TGTGCCAGCCTCAACGCGGACAGGACTGAAGCTTTCTTT.

CDR3 residues: CASSWDSRGDTIYF. CDR3 DNA sequence: TGCGCCAGCAGCTGGGACAGCAGGGGGGACACCATATATTTT. The J gene is TRBJ1-3, the V gene TRBV5-1, with 7 bases matching TRBD1. Germline assignment: CDR1 SGHRS and CDR2 YFSETQ. The CDR3 has 14 amino acids. J gave up 8 bases and V 3 bases, and 8 bases lay outside the gene matches.

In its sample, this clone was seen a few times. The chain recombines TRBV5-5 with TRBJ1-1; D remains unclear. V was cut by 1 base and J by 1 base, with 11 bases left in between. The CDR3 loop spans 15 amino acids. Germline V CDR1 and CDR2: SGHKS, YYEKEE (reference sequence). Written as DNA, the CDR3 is TGTGCCAGCAGCTTGATGGGTCCCCCGAACACTGAAGCTTTCTTT. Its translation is CASSLMGPPNTEAFF.

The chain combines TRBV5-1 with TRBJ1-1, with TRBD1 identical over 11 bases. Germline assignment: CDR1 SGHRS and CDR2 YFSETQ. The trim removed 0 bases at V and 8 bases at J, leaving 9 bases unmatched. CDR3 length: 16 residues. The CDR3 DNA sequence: TGCGCCAGCAGCTTGGCCCCGGGACAGGGGGGCTCAGAAGCTTTCTTT. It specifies CASSLAPGQGGSEAFF. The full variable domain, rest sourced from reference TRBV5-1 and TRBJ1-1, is KAGVTQTPRYLIKTRGQQVTLSCSPISGHRSVSWYQQTPGQGLQFLFEYFSETQRNKGNFPGRFSGRQFSNSRSEMNVSTLELGDSALYLCASSLAPGQGGSEAFFGQGTRLTVV.

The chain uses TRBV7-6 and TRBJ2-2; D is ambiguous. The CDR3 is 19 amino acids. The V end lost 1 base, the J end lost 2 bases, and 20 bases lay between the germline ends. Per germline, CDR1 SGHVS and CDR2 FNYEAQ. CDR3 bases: TGTGCCAGCAGCTTAGTTGAGTCCTCCGTGTGGGGAAACACCGGGGAGCTGTTTTTT. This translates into CASSLVESSVWGNTGELFF.

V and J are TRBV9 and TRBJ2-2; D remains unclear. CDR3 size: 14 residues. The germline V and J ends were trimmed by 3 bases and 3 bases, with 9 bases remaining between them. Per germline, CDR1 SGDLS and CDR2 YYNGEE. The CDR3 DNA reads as TGTGCCAGCAGCGGACGAGTGGACACCGGGGAGCTGTTTTTT. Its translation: CASSGRVDTGELFF.

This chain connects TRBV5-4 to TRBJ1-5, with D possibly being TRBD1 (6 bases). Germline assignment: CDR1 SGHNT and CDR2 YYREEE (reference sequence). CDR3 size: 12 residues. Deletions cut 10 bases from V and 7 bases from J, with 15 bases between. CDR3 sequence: CAYHREMQPQHF. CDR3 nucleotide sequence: TGTGCCTATCACAGGGAAATGCAGCCCCAGCATTTT. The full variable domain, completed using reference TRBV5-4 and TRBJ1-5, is ETGVTQSPTHLIKTRGQQVTLRCSSQSGHNTVSWYQQALGQGPQFIFQYYREEENGRGNFPPRFSGLQFPNYSSELNVNALELDDSALYLCAYHREMQPQHFGDGTRLSIL.